This T cell receptor beta chain was recovered during a study of PD-1 blockade in classical Hodgkin lymphoma. Overall study context: Patients got intravenous nivolumab 3 mg/kg every 2 weeks.

Study-wide points: In CD4+ cells, TCR diversity went up significantly by C4D1, but in CD8+ cells it did not.

As to this clone: What it binds is not known.

Between the trimmed V and J ends, which lost 3 bases and 0 bases, there was a span of 6 bases. Germline V gene sequence: CDR1 SGHAT, CDR2 FQDESV (reference sequence). The CDR3 is 14 amino acids. TCRdb's copy holds only in-frame clones and misses some; the assay was immunoSEQ multiplex PCR. The sample lists more than 90,000 clones, more than 85% seen once, with around 6.6% in the top ten. Relapse was seen in all patients after autologous stem cell transplantation, and brentuximab vedotin exposure was variable. The sequenced sample was peripheral blood mononuclear cells (PBMCs), obtained before the second cycle of nivolumab. The genes are TRBV11-1 and TRBJ2-4; no definite D call. The receptor's source is a human donor with classical Hodgkin lymphoma. The CDR3 bases are TGTGCCAGCAGCTTTGTTTCAGCCAAAAACATTCAGTACTTC. Translation gives CASSFVSAKNIQYF.